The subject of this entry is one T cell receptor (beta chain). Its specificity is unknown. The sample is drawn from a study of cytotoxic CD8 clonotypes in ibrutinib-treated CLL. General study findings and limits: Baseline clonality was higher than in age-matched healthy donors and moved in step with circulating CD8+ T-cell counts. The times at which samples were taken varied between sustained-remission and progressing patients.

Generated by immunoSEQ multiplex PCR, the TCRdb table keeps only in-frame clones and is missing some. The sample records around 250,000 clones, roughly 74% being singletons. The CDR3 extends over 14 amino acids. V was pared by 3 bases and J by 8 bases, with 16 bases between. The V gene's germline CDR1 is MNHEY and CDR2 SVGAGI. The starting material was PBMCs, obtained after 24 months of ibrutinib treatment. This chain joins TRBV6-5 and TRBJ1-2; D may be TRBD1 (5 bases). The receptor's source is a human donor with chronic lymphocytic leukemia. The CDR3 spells CASSYNQGGKGYTF. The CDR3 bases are TGTGCCAGCAGTTATAATCAGGGAGGAAAAGGCTACACCTTC.